This TCR beta chain was sequenced for a study of shared clonotypes between healthy human individuals. The table came from immunoSEQ multiplex PCR; TCRdb's copy has only in-frame clones and leaves some out. The sample has around 2,000,000 clones, about 95% seen once; the top ten hold under 1.5%. A remark on this clone: As yet, its antigen is unknown.

General study results and limits: Lower generation probabilities were found for non-shared clonotypes than for those shared by all four donors.

CD45RO-negative cells were positively selected for CCR7, leaving out terminally differentiated effector memory CD45RA+ cells. Germline values: CDR1 MDHEN, CDR2 SYDVKM. The CDR3 extends over 16 amino acids. Trimming took 6 bases from V and 4 from J; bases not matched to a gene: 11. The sample comprised naive CD8+ T cells sorted from blood. This chain uses TRBV28 with TRBJ1-5; 8 bases align to TRBD1. This receptor was obtained from a man aged 18 to 29 in good health. Here the CDR3 DNA reads TGTGCCAGCAGAATGACCGAGACAGGGGATAATCAGCCCCAGCATTTT. Translation: CASRMTETGDNQPQHF.